This note documents a single T cell receptor beta chain sequence. Original processing notes: Nucleated cell counts were estimated from reference gene primer amplification. The table came from immunoSEQ multiplex PCR; TCRdb's copy has only in-frame clones and leaves some out. Clone size and V and J calls were adopted from that table, with D and trimming inferred from the DNA. The table includes around 72,000 clones, 70% to 90% detected once. This sample stems from a study of blood T cell repertoires in COVID-19. Study-level background: Nucleic acid was either cDNA or gDNA, and it came from T cells, B-cell-depleted T cells, or PBMCs.

The V segment lost 0 bases and the J segment 5 bases; nucleotides outside the gene matches: 0. Per germline, CDR1 SGDLS and CDR2 YYNGEE. CDR3 size: 14 residues. The V call is TRBV9, the J call TRBJ1-5; 9 bases are shared with TRBD1. Sample: peripheral blood. The clonotype was recovered from a woman aged 70-85 years with acute or convalescent COVID-19. CDR3: CASSVGQGDQPQHF. The CDR3, as DNA: TGTGCCAGCAGCGTAGGACAGGGGGATCAGCCCCAGCATTTT.